Listed here are 28 T cell receptor beta chains from one sample, sequenced in a study of CD8 T cells in Susac syndrome. When the RNA was reverse transcribed, random hexamers were used with an input of roughly 0.45 to 1 ug. TCRdb itself ran the immunoSEQ multiplex PCR reads through MiXCR, one entry per CDR3 protein. The sample has fewer than 200,000 distinct CDR3 sequences; 91% are singletons. Material for sequencing was CD4+ T cells from PBMCs. The source of these receptors is a human donor with Susac syndrome.

This clonotype was detected a few times. The chain has TRBV19 and TRBJ2-6; D may be TRBD1 (6 bases). The CDR3 has 16 residues. Looked up from germline, CDR1 is LNHDA and CDR2 is SQIVND (reference sequence). V lost 7 bases and J lost 1, with 14 bases in between. The CDR3 region has the DNA TGTGCCAGTAACGTCCAGGGGTTATCTGGGGCCAACGTCCTGACTTTC. Translating gives CASNVQGLSGANVLTF. The whole variable domain, filled in from reference TRBV19 and TRBJ2-6, reads DGGITQSPKYLFRKEGQNVTLSCEQNLNHDAMYWYRQDPGQGLRLIYYSQIVNDFQKGDIAEGYSVSREKKESFPLTVTSAQKNPTAFYLCASNVQGLSGANVLTFGAGSRLTVL.

This rearrangement joins TRBV2 to TRBJ2-7, with 7 bases aligning to TRBD1. The germline V gene encodes CDR1 SNHLY and CDR2 FYNNEI. The V segment lost 4 bases and the J segment 5 bases; nucleotides outside the gene matches: 8. The CDR3 consists of 14 residues. CDR3 bases: TGTGCCAGCAGTGTAGAGGGGGCGCACCACGAGCAGTACTTC. This sequence encodes CASSVEGAHHEQYF.

The chain links TRBV19 to TRBJ2-7; 9 bases fit TRBD1. The ends lost 5 bases at V and 3 bases at J; junction bases unmatched: 8. Germline-derived CDR1 and CDR2 are LNHDA and SQIVND (reference sequence). This CDR3 has 15 amino acids. The CDR3 region has the DNA TGTGCCAGTAGTGACTTGGGACAGGGCATCTACGAGCAGTACTTC. It translates to CASSDLGQGIYEQYF.

V usage is TRBV5-1 and J usage is TRBJ2-3, with 7 bases aligning to TRBD1. Germline V gene lookup returns CDR1 SGHRS and CDR2 YFSETQ. Trimming removed 0 bases from V and 1 base from J; junction bases left unmatched: 5. The CDR3 consists of 16 residues. The CDR3 sequence is CASSLGQGGGTDTQYF. DNA for the CDR3: TGCGCCAGCAGCTTGGGACAGGGTGGGGGCACAGATACGCAGTATTTT.

The chain employs TRBV19 and TRBJ1-1; TRBD1 matches at 8 bases. Trimming cost V 6 bases and J 0 bases; bases outside gene matches: 3. The germline CDR1 and CDR2 sequences are LNHDA and SQIVND (reference sequence). CDR3 length equals 14 residues. Here the CDR3 DNA reads TGTGCCAGTAGACGGACAGGGATGAACACTGAAGCTTTCTTT. This codes for CASRRTGMNTEAFF. The whole variable domain, filled in from reference TRBV19 and TRBJ1-1, reads DGGITQSPKYLFRKEGQNVTLSCEQNLNHDAMYWYRQDPGQGLRLIYYSQIVNDFQKGDIAEGYSVSREKKESFPLTVTSAQKNPTAFYLCASRRTGMNTEAFFGQGTRLTVV.

This rearrangement joins TRBV5-1 to TRBJ2-3; no definite D call. V was shortened by 0 bases and J by 3 bases, with 8 bases between the two germline ends. The CDR3 has 14 amino acids. The V gene's germline CDR1 is SGHRS and CDR2 YFSETQ. CDR3 DNA sequence: TGCGCCAGCAGCTTGGAGGCAAGAACAGATACGCAGTATTTT. It encodes CASSLEARTDTQYF. The entire variable domain, with the rest obtained from reference TRBV5-1 and TRBJ2-3, is as follows: KAGVTQTPRYLIKTRGQQVTLSCSPISGHRSVSWYQQTPGQGLQFLFEYFSETQRNKGNFPGRFSGRQFSNSRSEMNVSTLELGDSALYLCASSLEARTDTQYFGPGTRLTVL.

This chain connects TRBV6-6 to TRBJ2-7, with TRBD1 as a possible D gene (6 bases). With 8 bases removed from V and 6 bases from J, the gap between germline ends came to 20 bases. CDR1 is MNHNY, CDR2 SVGAGI, per germline (reference sequence). This CDR3 has 14 residues. As DNA, the CDR3 is TGTGCCAGCCGGTTCGGACAGACCTTCGGCGAGCAGTACTTC. Encoded protein: CASRFGQTFGEQYF.

V usage is TRBV20-1 and J usage is TRBJ2-1, with TRBD2 as a possible D gene (6 bases). Between the trimmed V and J ends, which lost 6 bases and 9 bases, there was a span of 12 bases. CDR3 length: 11 amino acids. Germline V lookup: CDR1 DFQATT, CDR2 SNEGSKA (reference sequence). This CDR3 reads CSASPGVEQFF. CDR3 sequence (DNA): TGCAGTGCCTCCCCGGGGGTTGAGCAGTTCTTC.

This clonotype was counted a few times. V and J are TRBV5-1 and TRBJ2-5; tentative D call: TRBD2 (5 bases). The V and J ends lost 1 base and 3 bases respectively, with 7 bases between them. Germline CDR1 reads SGHRS; CDR2 reads YFSETQ. The CDR3 spans 13 residues. In DNA form, the CDR3 reads TGCGCCAGCAGCTTGCCGGGGAAAGAGACCCAGTACTTC. This encodes CASSLPGKETQYF. Full variable domain (remainder filled in from reference TRBV5-1 and TRBJ2-5): KAGVTQTPRYLIKTRGQQVTLSCSPISGHRSVSWYQQTPGQGLQFLFEYFSETQRNKGNFPGRFSGRQFSNSRSEMNVSTLELGDSALYLCASSLPGKETQYFGPGTRLLVL.

CDR3 region: CASSLWRYEQYF. CDR3 nucleotides: TGTGCCAGCAGTTTATGGCGGTACGAGCAGTACTTC. The rearrangement links TRBV12-3 or TRBV12-4 to TRBJ2-7, with unresolved D. CDR3 length: 12 amino acids. V lost 2 bases to trimming and J lost 4 bases, with 6 bases between them.

The V and J genes are TRBV3-1 and TRBJ1-1; 7 positions match TRBD1. Germline V gene sequence: CDR1 LGHDT, CDR2 YNNKEL (reference sequence). The length of the CDR3 is 15 residues. After removal of 1 base from V and 1 base from J, the junction contained 3 bases not matched to a gene. The DNA of the CDR3 is TGTGCCAGCAGCCAAGGAGGGACAGCGAACACTGAAGCTTTCTTT. Its translation is CASSQGGTANTEAFF.

This clonotype has a handful of counts. The V gene is TRBV10-3, the J gene TRBJ1-2; no reliable D call. The CDR3 covers 9 residues. Trimming cost V 8 bases and J 6 bases, with 4 bases left between them. From germline, CDR1 is ENHRY and CDR2 SYGVKD. CDR3 in DNA: TGTGCCATCGGGGATGGCTACACCTTC. This gives the protein CAIGDGYTF.

The V call is TRBV7-9, the J call TRBJ2-1, with 8 bases that match TRBD1. V lost 5 bases, J lost 7 bases, and 10 bases stayed unmatched. The germline CDR1 and CDR2 sequences are SEHNR and FQNEAQ (reference sequence). The CDR3 contains 15 residues. The CDR3 sequence: CASSARQGHWNEQFF. The DNA for the CDR3 is TGTGCCAGCAGCGCAAGACAGGGGCATTGGAATGAGCAGTTCTTC. Supplemented by reference TRBV7-9 and TRBJ2-1, the full variable domain reads DTGVSQNPRHKITKRGQNVTFRCDPISEHNRLYWYRQTLGQGPEFLTYFQNEAQLEKSRLLSDRFSAERPKGSFSTLEIQRTEQGDSAMYLCASSARQGHWNEQFFGPGTRLTVL.

The chain is built from TRBV30 and TRBJ1-1, with 7 bases fitting TRBD1. The germline CDR1 and CDR2 sequences are GTSNPN and SVGIG (reference sequence). Unmatched junction bases numbered 11, after V lost 0 bases and J lost 10 bases. The CDR3 runs to 14 residues. The CDR3 region has the DNA TGTGCCTGGAGTGTACTGGTACAGGGGAGCGGAGCTTTCTTT. As protein: CAWSVLVQGSGAFF.

V is TRBV5-6 and J is TRBJ1-2, with unresolved D. The V gene's germline CDR1 is SGHDT and CDR2 YYEEEE. V gave up 3 bases and J gave up 10 bases, with 10 bases separating them. This CDR3 region has 11 residues. The CDR3 nucleotides read TGTGCCAGCAGCTCTGGGGTATACTACACCTTC. Its protein is CASSSGVYYTF.

This chain connects TRBV30 to TRBJ1-3; unclear D gene. Trimming removed 3 bases at V and 4 bases at J, with 7 bases between. The CDR3 has 12 residues. Germline V gene sequence: CDR1 GTSNPN, CDR2 SVGIG (reference sequence). The chain's CDR3 is CAWSAGGNTIYF. CDR3 bases: TGTGCCTGGAGCGCGGGGGGAAACACCATATATTTT.

V gene TRBV7-9 combines with J gene TRBJ1-2; no definite D call. V gave up 2 bases and J gave up 4 bases, with 11 bases separating them. There are 14 residues in the CDR3. Germline CDR1 SEHNR, CDR2 FQNEAQ (reference sequence). CDR3 loop: CASSLLQEGYGYTF. CDR3 in DNA: TGTGCCAGCAGCTTACTCCAGGAAGGCTATGGCTACACCTTC.

The chain uses TRBV5-1 and TRBJ1-2; the D is unclear. V lost 5 bases, J lost 1 base, and 9 bases lay in between. From germline, CDR1 is SGHRS and CDR2 YFSETQ. CDR3 size: 13 residues. CDR3 DNA sequence: TGCGCCAGCAGGGAGCACGTTAACTATGGCTACACCTTC. This sequence encodes CASREHVNYGYTF.

This rearrangement joins TRBV5-1 to TRBJ2-1; 8 bases match TRBD2. This CDR3 region has 15 residues. Germline V gene lookup returns CDR1 SGHRS and CDR2 YFSETQ. V lost 3 bases and J lost 2; bases outside the gene matches: 4. The CDR3 DNA sequence: TGCGCCAGCAGCTCCTTAGCGGGGCCCTACAATGAGCAGTTCTTC. The encoded protein is CASSSLAGPYNEQFF.

The J gene is TRBJ2-6, the V gene TRBV6-1; the D is unclear. This CDR3 is built from 14 residues. The ends were cut back, 10 bases at V and 0 bases at J, with 10 bases in the middle. CDR1 and CDR2 (germline): MNHNS, SASEGT. CDR3 protein: CAIEISSGANVLTF. In DNA form, the CDR3 reads TGTGCCATCGAGATTAGCTCTGGGGCCAACGTCCTGACTTTC.

The chain is built from TRBV7-9 and TRBJ2-3; a weak D match, TRBD1 (6 bases). Trimming removed 5 bases from V and 5 bases from J, with 14 bases in between. The CDR3 has 14 amino acids. The germline gives CDR1 SEHNR, CDR2 FQNEAQ (reference sequence). CDR3 in amino acids: CASSKRQVLDTQYF. CDR3 sequence (DNA): TGTGCCAGCAGCAAACGACAGGTTTTAGATACGCAGTATTTT.

This clonotype occurred once. The rearrangement uses TRBV5-1 and TRBJ2-7, with 8 bases that match TRBD2. V lost 2 bases, J lost 2 bases, and 12 bases stayed unmatched. The CDR3 is made up of 17 amino acids. The germline V gene has CDR1 SGHRS and CDR2 YFSETQ. Here the CDR3 reads CASSFLPNSGVAYEQYF. CDR3 coding DNA: TGCGCCAGCAGCTTCTTGCCGAATAGCGGGGTCGCCTACGAGCAGTACTTC.

The chain couples TRBV2 to TRBJ2-1; TRBD2 is a possible D gene (6 bases). From germline, CDR1 is SNHLY and CDR2 FYNNEI. Trimming took 6 bases from V and 7 from J, leaving 13 bases between them. The CDR3 totals 13 residues. The CDR3 DNA sequence: TGTGCCAGCAGGGGGGGTTACGGGAATGAGCAGTTCTTC. As protein: CASRGGYGNEQFF.

The gene calls are TRBV6-5 and TRBJ1-6, with D maybe TRBD1 (6 bases). Looked up from germline, CDR1 is MNHEY and CDR2 is SVGAGI. Between the trimmed V and J ends, which lost 7 bases and 5 bases, there was a span of 12 bases. CDR3 length equals 14 residues. CDR3 sequence (DNA): TGTGCCAGCAACCCGGACAGAGATAATTCACCCCTCCACTTT. The encoded protein is CASNPDRDNSPLHF.

CDR3 sequence: CASRTALATTYNEQFF. The CDR3 nucleotides are TGTGCCAGCAGGACCGCCCTAGCGACCACCTACAATGAGCAGTTCTTC. This chain uses TRBV6-1 with TRBJ2-1; a weak D match, TRBD2 (6 bases). The ends were cut back, 6 bases at V and 2 bases at J, with 17 bases in the middle. CDR1 is MNHNS and CDR2 is SASEGT in the germline V gene. CDR3 size: 16 residues.

The chain couples TRBV5-6 to TRBJ1-1; 10 bases map to TRBD1. Germline V lookup: CDR1 SGHDT, CDR2 YYEEEE. The CDR3 length is 15 residues. The trim removed 5 bases at V and 3 bases at J, leaving 7 bases unmatched. CDR3 protein: CASRKRGTGDTEAFF. The CDR3 DNA is TGTGCCAGCAGGAAACGCGGGACAGGGGACACTGAAGCTTTCTTT.

The genes are TRBV7-9 and TRBJ1-1, with a tentative D call TRBD1 (6 bases). V lost 2 bases, J lost 3 bases, and 16 bases lay in between. The CDR3 consists of 16 residues. Germline values: CDR1 SEHNR, CDR2 FQNEAQ (reference sequence). CDR3 loop: CASSLRGRTPDTEAFF. The CDR3 nucleotides are TGTGCCAGCAGCTTACGGGGGCGGACCCCTGACACTGAAGCTTTCTTT. Based on the CDR3 plus reference TRBV7-9 and TRBJ1-1, the full variable domain is DTGVSQNPRHKITKRGQNVTFRCDPISEHNRLYWYRQTLGQGPEFLTYFQNEAQLEKSRLLSDRFSAERPKGSFSTLEIQRTEQGDSAMYLCASSLRGRTPDTEAFFGQGTRLTVV.

The CDR3 reads CASSQGKTSPGAGGLYEQYF. DNA of the CDR3: TGTGCCAGCAGCCAAGGCAAGACGTCCCCAGGGGCGGGGGGACTCTACGAGCAGTACTTC. The V call is TRBV14, the J call TRBJ2-7; 8 bases agree with TRBD2. The CDR3 has 20 amino acids. V lost 1 base, J lost 3 bases, and 20 bases stayed unmatched. Germline V gene sequence: CDR1 SGHDN, CDR2 FVKESK.